This T cell receptor (beta chain) was recorded in a study of blood T cell repertoires in COVID-19. Overall study: The study drew acute and convalescent COVID-19 samples from the United States, Italy and Spain. From T cells, B-cell-depleted T cells, or PBMCs came the material, which was cDNA or gDNA.

This clone came up once. Authors' analysis steps: Amplification of reference gene primers provided the estimated nucleated cell counts. The assay was immunoSEQ multiplex PCR, and TCRdb's table has in-frame clones only and misses some. For V, J and clone size, that table is used; D and trimming come from the DNA. Among a few hundred thousand clones listed, roughly 89% were seen once. The CDR3 is made up of 15 amino acids. Germline loops: CDR1 MGHDK, CDR2 SYGVNS. V gave up 1 base and J gave up 7 bases, with 14 bases separating them. The sample taken for sequencing was peripheral blood. The TCR sequence derives from a man aged 30 to 45 with acute or convalescent COVID-19. The chain joins TRBV25-1 to TRBJ2-1; TRBD2 is a possible D gene (5 bases). CDR3 nucleotides: TGTGCCAGCAGTGAATCCTGGACTGGGAAAAATGAGCAGTTCTTC. Translation: CASSESWTGKNEQFF.